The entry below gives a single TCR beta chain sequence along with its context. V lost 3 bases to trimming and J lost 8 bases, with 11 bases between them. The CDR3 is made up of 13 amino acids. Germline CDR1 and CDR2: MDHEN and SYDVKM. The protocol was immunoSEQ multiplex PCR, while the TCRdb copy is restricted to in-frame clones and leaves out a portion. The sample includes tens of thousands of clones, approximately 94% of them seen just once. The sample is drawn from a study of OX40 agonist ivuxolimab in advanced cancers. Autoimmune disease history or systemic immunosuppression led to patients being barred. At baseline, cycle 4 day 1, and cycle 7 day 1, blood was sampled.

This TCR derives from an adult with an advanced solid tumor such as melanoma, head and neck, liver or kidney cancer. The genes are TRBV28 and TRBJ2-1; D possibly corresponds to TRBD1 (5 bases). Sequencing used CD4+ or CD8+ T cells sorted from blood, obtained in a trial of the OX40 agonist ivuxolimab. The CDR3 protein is CASSFQGFDEQFF. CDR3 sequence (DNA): TGTGCCAGCAGTTTTCAGGGTTTCGATGAGCAGTTCTTC.